A selection of T cell receptor beta chains follows, all from one sample in a study of OX40 agonist ivuxolimab in advanced cancers. Method: immunoSEQ multiplex PCR; TCRdb's copy keeps in-frame clones and lacks some. The sample yields fewer than 85,000 clones, around 82% seen once. The specimen was CD4+ or CD8+ T cells sorted from blood, collected in a trial of the OX40 agonist ivuxolimab. The receptors were sampled from an adult with an advanced solid tumor such as melanoma, head and neck, liver or kidney cancer. Both conserved end residues are part of each CDR3. A D gene is named only where the DNA matches it firmly. Part of the rows lack a size; the others show once, few, many or a class for expanded clones.

size	D	V	J	DNA	CDR3
-	-	TRBV6-1	TRBJ2-5	TGTGCCAGCAGTGAAGTGTGGGAGACCCAGTACTTC	CASSEVWETQYF
-	-	TRBV21-1	TRBJ2-7	TGTGCCAGCACTCCTAAGCAGGGACAGGGATCTTACGAGCAGTACTTC	CASTPKQGQGSYEQYF
-	TRBD2	TRBV7-7	TRBJ2-5	TGTGCTAGCAGCTTAGCGGGGGTTAAAGAGACCCAGTACTTC	CASSLAGVKETQYF
-	-	TRBV18	TRBJ1-2	TGTGCCAGCTCACCAGAACAGTACTATGGCTACACCTTC	CASSPEQYYGYTF
once	TRBD1	TRBV7-2	TRBJ1-1	TGTGCCAGCAGCTTAGCAGGGACAGGGGGCTTGAACACTGAAGCTTTCTTT	CASSLAGTGGLNTEAFF
-	-	TRBV7-9	TRBJ2-2	TGTGCCAGCAGCTTATTGTCCGGGAACACCGGGGAGCTGTTTTTT	CASSLLSGNTGELFF
-	TRBD2	TRBV19	TRBJ2-7	TGTGCCAGTAGTATAGATCTCGTCGGGACTAGCGGTTCCTACGAGCAGTACTTC	CASSIDLVGTSGSYEQYF
-	-	TRBV6-6	TRBJ1-2	TGTGCCAGCAGTTCATTATCCAGGGGAGGGAGTGGCTACACCTTC	CASSSLSRGGSGYTF
-	TRBD2	TRBV7-9	TRBJ2-1	TGTGCCAGCAGGTCTAGCGGGAGTTACAATGAGCAGTTCTTC	CASRSSGSYNEQFF
-	-	TRBV6-6	TRBJ2-1	TGTGCCAGCGCGAGGCAGGGTTACAATGAGCAGTTCTTC	CASARQGYNEQFF
-	-	TRBV5-5	TRBJ1-5	TGTGCCAGCAGCGCCGGGACTATCAATCAGCCCCAGCATTTT	CASSAGTINQPQHF
-	TRBD2	TRBV10-2	TRBJ2-1	TGCGCCGCCCGACTAGCGGGAGGGAATGAGCAGTTCTTC	CAARLAGGNEQFF
-	-	TRBV5-5	TRBJ2-3	TGTGCCAGCAGCGTCGTGAGGGGCCAAGCAGATACGCAGTATTTT	CASSVVRGQADTQYF
-	-	TRBV7-2	TRBJ2-1	TGTGCCAGCAGCTTAAGCGGCAATGAGCAGTTCTTC	CASSLSGNEQFF
-	-	TRBV6-1	TRBJ2-5	TGTGCCAGCAGCGAGACCAGGACCCAGTACTTC	CASSETRTQYF
once	-	TRBV11-2	TRBJ2-5	TGTGCCAGCAGCTTAGTCTCTCCGCAAGAGACCCAGTACTTC	CASSLVSPQETQYF
-	-	TRBV25-1	TRBJ2-3	TGTGCCAGCAGGAATACCTATACGCAGTATTTT	CASRNTYTQYF
-	-	TRBV9	TRBJ2-1	TGTGCCAGCAGCGTAGTGCAAGGTGAGCAGTTCTTC	CASSVVQGEQFF
-	-	TRBV11-2	TRBJ1-1	TGTGCCAGCAGCAGTCGCTGGGGGCTTGGGAACACTGAAGCTTTCTTT	CASSSRWGLGNTEAFF
-	TRBD1	TRBV6-5	TRBJ1-2	TGTGCCAGCAGTTACATGGAGGGGGCGCCCTATGGCTACACCTTC	CASSYMEGAPYGYTF
once	TRBD2	TRBV19	TRBJ2-2	TGTGCCAGTAGTATAGTTGGACTAGGTCCTATCGGGGAGCTGTTTTTT	CASSIVGLGPIGELFF
-	TRBD1	TRBV25-1	TRBJ1-3	TGTGCCAGCAGTGACTCGAGACAGGGGGCGCGAGGAAACACCATATATTTT	CASSDSRQGARGNTIYF
-	-	TRBV5-6	TRBJ1-5	TGTGCCAGCAACCTTGGCGGGACGCTAGATAGCAATCAGCCCCAGCATTTT	CASNLGGTLDSNQPQHF
many	TRBD1	TRBV30	TRBJ1-6	TGTGCCTGGAGCCCCGGGGGTCAGGGGGCTATAACCTTT	CAWSPGGQGAITF
once	TRBD1	TRBV7-2	TRBJ1-3	TGTGCCAGCAGCTTACAGGGGGCTGTTGGAAACACCATATATTTT	CASSLQGAVGNTIYF
-	TRBD1	TRBV30	TRBJ2-7	TGTGCCTGGAGCAGGGGGCTCTACGAGCAGTACTTC	CAWSRGLYEQYF
-	-	TRBV9	TRBJ2-1	TGTGCCAGCAGCGCCACCAGTAGGGTGTATATGAATGAGCAGTTCTTC	CASSATSRVYMNEQFF
-	-	TRBV18	TRBJ2-1	TGTGCCAGCTCACCACCCCCCGAAGCGGGTGAGCAGTTCTTC	CASSPPPEAGEQFF
-	TRBD1	TRBV6-1	TRBJ1-1	TGTGCCAGCAGTGAAGGGGGGACAGGGGGCCTGAGGACTGAAGCTTTCTTT	CASSEGGTGGLRTEAFF
-	-	TRBV19	TRBJ1-5	TGTGCCAGTAGTATAGGCCGGGTTAGCAATCAGCCCCAGCATTTT	CASSIGRVSNQPQHF
-	TRBD1	TRBV6-5	TRBJ1-2	TGTGCCAGCAGTTACGGGGGAGGGGGCGCATCTGGCTACACCTTC	CASSYGGGGASGYTF
-	-	TRBV7-2	TRBJ2-3	TGTGCCAGCAGCTCAGTAGGAGAGGATACGCAGTATTTT	CASSSVGEDTQYF
-	-	TRBV5-1	TRBJ1-1	TGCGCCAGCAGCTTGGAGTTAAGGGGGAACACTGAAGCTTTCTTT	CASSLELRGNTEAFF
-	-	TRBV11-3	TRBJ1-1	TGTGCCAGCAGCCCCCCAGCAGCTTTCTTT	CASSPPAAFF
-	TRBD1	TRBV18	TRBJ1-2	TGTGCCAGCTCACCGGCGATGACAGGGACAAGGGAATCGTTGGGGGGCTACACCTTC	CASSPAMTGTRESLGGYTF
-	-	TRBV5-1	TRBJ1-1	TGCGCCAGCACCCCGGACAAGCCGAACACTGAAGCTTTCTTT	CASTPDKPNTEAFF
-	TRBD1	TRBV28	TRBJ1-4	TGTGCCAGCAGGACCCGGACAGGTGGTGTAGAAAAACTGTTTTTT	CASRTRTGGVEKLFF
-	TRBD1	TRBV11-3	TRBJ1-1	TGTGCCAGCAGCCCGCAGGGGGGGAACACTGAAGCTTTCTTT	CASSPQGGNTEAFF
once	TRBD1	TRBV6-5	TRBJ1-1	TGTGCCAGCACCCCGACAGGGCAGACTGAAGCTTTCTTT	CASTPTGQTEAFF
-	-	TRBV27	TRBJ2-7	TGTGCCAGCACCTCTCCCCGGTACGAGCAGTACTTC	CASTSPRYEQYF
few	-	TRBV2	TRBJ1-5	TGTGCCAGCAGTGAGACAGGCCCAGCCCAGCCCCAGCATTTT	CASSETGPAQPQHF
once	-	TRBV28	TRBJ2-3	TGTGCCAGCGGGGACACCTCCACAGATACGCAGTATTTT	CASGDTSTDTQYF
-	-	TRBV7-3	TRBJ2-7	TGTGCCAGCAGCTACGACCCAACGAGCGAGCAGTACTTC	CASSYDPTSEQYF
-	-	TRBV28	TRBJ2-7	TGTGCCAGCGGATCTGCCTCCTACGAGCAGTACTTC	CASGSASYEQYF
-	-	TRBV6-1	TRBJ1-1	TGTGCCAGCAGCTACGCCGCGGACACTGAAGCTTTCTTT	CASSYAADTEAFF
-	-	TRBV13	TRBJ1-1	TGTGCCAGCAGCTTGGGACGGACGAACACTGAAGCTTTCTTT	CASSLGRTNTEAFF
-	-	TRBV7-2	TRBJ2-5	TGTGCCAGCAGCAAGGGCGGAGGGGTCCAAGAGACCCAGTACTTC	CASSKGGGVQETQYF